The 24 T cell receptor beta chains below all came from one sample that was sequenced in a study of beta chain features in type 1 diabetes. The isolated RNA, all of it, was reverse transcribed, so expressed TCRB transcripts were what got sequenced. The protocol was immunoSEQ multiplex PCR, while the TCRdb copy is restricted to in-frame clones and leaves out a portion. The sample holds approximately 150,000 clones; about 10% are singletons and the top ten take under 1.5%. Sequences were obtained from naive CD4+ T cells from blood. These TCRs come from a man aged 18 to 30 in good health.

This clone was seen only a few times. V is TRBV5-4 and J is TRBJ2-3; TRBD2 aligns across 9 bases. V lost 0 bases and J lost 3; bases outside the gene matches: 2. This CDR3 region has 15 residues. From germline, CDR1 is SGHNT and CDR2 YYREEE (reference sequence). The CDR3 here is CASSLGSGGTDTQYF. The CDR3 coding sequence is TGTGCCAGCAGCTTGGGTAGCGGGGGAACAGATACGCAGTATTTT. Together with reference TRBV5-4 and TRBJ2-3, the CDR3 gives the full variable domain: ETGVTQSPTHLIKTRGQQVTLRCSSQSGHNTVSWYQQALGQGPQFIFQYYREEENGRGNFPPRFSGLQFPNYSSELNVNALELDDSALYLCASSLGSGGTDTQYFGPGTRLTVL.

The genes are TRBV10-1 and TRBJ2-2; 7 positions match TRBD1. V was clipped by 6 bases and J by 6 bases; unmatched bases: 4. Germline CDR1 is WNHNN and CDR2 is SYGVQD (reference sequence). This CDR3 has 13 residues. The CDR3 DNA reads TGCGCCAGCAGATCGACAGGGTCCGGGGAGCTGTTTTTT. This translates into CASRSTGSGELFF.

This clone was counted between two and nine times. The chain is built from TRBV11-3 and TRBJ2-3; D ambiguous. V lost 5 bases and J lost 3, with 9 bases in between. Looked up from germline, CDR1 is SGHNT and CDR2 is YENEEA. The CDR3 loop spans 13 amino acids. The chain's CDR3 is CASSISGTDTQYF. DNA for the CDR3: TGTGCCAGCAGCATTTCCGGGACAGATACGCAGTATTTT.

The chain employs TRBV6-6 and TRBJ2-1, with 14 nucleotides matching TRBD2. Germline values: CDR1 MNHNY, CDR2 SVGAGI (reference sequence). The CDR3 consists of 13 residues. After removal of 6 bases from V and 9 bases from J, the junction contained 1 base not matched to a gene. The CDR3 DNA reads TGTGCCAGCAGCGGACTAGCGGGGGGTGAGCAGTTCTTC. Translated: CASSGLAGGEQFF.

This clone turned up a few times. The chain employs TRBV5-1 and TRBJ1-3; no definite D call. The germline gives CDR1 SGHRS, CDR2 YFSETQ. With 0 bases removed from V and 4 bases from J, the gap between germline ends came to 8 bases. The CDR3 is 14 residues long. The CDR3 sequence: CASSLGEIGNTIYF. CDR3 sequence (DNA): TGCGCCAGCAGCTTGGGAGAAATCGGAAACACCATATATTTT.

The rearrangement uses TRBV28 and TRBJ2-7; 8 bases fit TRBD1. Germline loops: CDR1 MDHEN, CDR2 SYDVKM. This CDR3 spans 14 amino acids. With V trimmed by 5 bases and J by 4 bases, 7 bases remained unmatched. The CDR3 loop reads CASSQRQGRYEQYF. The CDR3 region has the DNA TGTGCCAGCAGTCAACGACAGGGGAGGTACGAGCAGTACTTC.

This clone was seen only a few times. V gene TRBV27 combines with J gene TRBJ2-1, with 10 bases fitting TRBD2. CDR1 is MNHEY and CDR2 is SMNVEV in the germline V gene (reference sequence). The trim removed 6 bases at V and 4 bases at J, leaving 9 bases unmatched. This CDR3 region has 16 residues. This chain's CDR3 is CASRRAGTSAYNEQFF. CDR3 DNA: TGTGCCAGCAGAAGGGCCGGGACTAGCGCTTACAATGAGCAGTTCTTC.

The gene calls are TRBV4-2 and TRBJ2-3, with TRBD2 matching 8 bases. The CDR3 spans 14 residues. Losses at the gene ends were 4 bases for V and 4 bases for J; bases not matched to a gene: 4. CDR1 LGHNA and CDR2 YNFKEQ come from the germline V gene. DNA of the CDR3: TGTGCCAGCAGCCCGAGCGGGGGCGCAGATACGCAGTATTTT. This encodes CASSPSGGADTQYF.

V gene TRBV7-9 combines with J gene TRBJ1-5; D is possibly TRBD1 (6 bases). The V end was cut by 2 bases, the J end by 6 bases, with 14 bases between. The CDR3 is 15 residues long. Per germline, CDR1 SEHNR and CDR2 FQNEAQ (reference sequence). The CDR3 DNA follows: TGTGCCAGCAGCTTAACAGGGTCCACGGTTCAGCCCCAGCATTTT. It specifies CASSLTGSTVQPQHF.

The table lists this clone with many counts. This chain uses TRBV4-3 with TRBJ2-3; D is uncertain. The CDR3 runs 13 residues. V lost 0 bases to trimming and J lost 5 bases, with 6 bases between them. Germline loops: CDR1 LGHNA, CDR2 YSLEER. CDR3 amino acids: CASSQDRLDTQYF. The CDR3 DNA is TGCGCCAGCAGCCAAGATCGACTAGATACGCAGTATTTT.

The chain joins TRBV28 to TRBJ1-5, with 10 bases fitting TRBD1. Trimming cost V 8 bases and J 7 bases; bases outside gene matches: 8. CDR1 and CDR2 (germline): MDHEN, SYDVKM. The CDR3 has 14 residues. In DNA, the CDR3 is TGTGCCAGCGTCCCACCGACAGGGGGCCAGCCCCAGCATTTT. Translating gives CASVPPTGGQPQHF.

This clone appeared a few times. The chain combines TRBV6-5 with TRBJ2-3; 11 bases map to TRBD2. Germline V gene data show CDR1 as MNHEY and CDR2 as SVGAGI. The junction had 4 bases not matched to a gene; V was cut back by 4 bases and J by 4 bases. The CDR3 length is 15 residues. DNA for the CDR3: TGTGCCAGCAGTTTAGCGGGAGGGGTCCCAGATACGCAGTATTTT. Translated, it gives CASSLAGGVPDTQYF.

This clone occurred a few times. The V call is TRBV30, the J call TRBJ1-6; 9 nucleotides align to TRBD1. Unmatched junction bases numbered 8, after V lost 2 bases and J lost 6 bases. The germline CDR1 and CDR2 sequences are GTSNPN and SVGIG (reference sequence). The CDR3 contains 16 residues. The CDR3 is CAWSKTGQGFNSPLHF. The CDR3 nucleotides are TGTGCCTGGAGTAAAACAGGACAGGGGTTTAATTCACCCCTCCACTTT. The full variable domain, its missing parts supplied by reference TRBV30 and TRBJ1-6, is SQTIHQWPATLVQPVGSPLSLECTVEGTSNPNLYWYRQAAGRGLQLLFYSVGIGQISSEVPQNLSASRPQDRQFILSSKKLLLSDSGFYLCAWSKTGQGFNSPLHFGNGTRLTVT.

This chain links TRBV9 with TRBJ2-1; 7 nucleotides line up with TRBD2. This CDR3 spans 16 amino acids. Germline V gene data show CDR1 as SGDLS and CDR2 as YYNGEE. Trimming removed 4 bases from V and 8 bases from J; junction bases left unmatched: 15. The CDR3 sequence: CASSSRVAGVRDEQFF. As DNA, the CDR3 is TGTGCCAGCAGCTCCCGTGTGGCGGGGGTCCGGGATGAGCAGTTCTTC. Full variable domain (outside the CDR3, taken from reference TRBV9 and TRBJ2-1): DSGVTQTPKHLITATGQRVTLRCSPRSGDLSVYWYQQSLDQGLQFLIQYYNGEERAKGNILERFSAQQFPDLHSELNLSSLELGDSALYFCASSSRVAGVRDEQFFGPGTRLTVL.

This clone was found a few times. V usage is TRBV30 and J usage is TRBJ1-5; 7 nucleotides align to TRBD1. The V gene's germline CDR1 is GTSNPN and CDR2 SVGIG (reference sequence). Trimming removed 5 bases from V and 0 bases from J; junction bases left unmatched: 1. This CDR3 comprises 13 residues. CDR3 nucleotides: TGTGCCTGGCAGGGGGATAGCAATCAGCCCCAGCATTTT. Translated, it gives CAWQGDSNQPQHF. Drawing the rest from reference TRBV30 and TRBJ1-5, the complete variable domain is SQTIHQWPATLVQPVGSPLSLECTVEGTSNPNLYWYRQAAGRGLQLLFYSVGIGQISSEVPQNLSASRPQDRQFILSSKKLLLSDSGFYLCAWQGDSNQPQHFGDGTRLSIL.

The rearrangement uses TRBV28 and TRBJ1-6, with 9 positions matching TRBD1. V lost 6 bases and J lost 7; bases outside the gene matches: 7. This CDR3 is built from 15 residues. Germline V CDR1 and CDR2: MDHEN, SYDVKM. CDR3 nucleotide sequence: TGTGCCAGCAGGGTGGGACAGGGAAAAAATTCACCCCTCCACTTT. Translated, it gives CASRVGQGKNSPLHF.

This clone was found many times. This chain links TRBV29-1 with TRBJ1-2; D gene uncertain. V lost 1 base and J lost 8, with 11 bases in between. Germline V gene sequence: CDR1 SQVTM, CDR2 ANQGSEA. The CDR3 covers 12 residues. CDR3 bases: TGCAGCGTTGAAGGCGGTGGAGACGGCTACACCTTC. This encodes CSVEGGGDGYTF.

The rearrangement uses TRBV28 and TRBJ2-3; no clear D gene. Germline V gives CDR1 MDHEN, CDR2 SYDVKM. V was clipped by 5 bases and J by 0 bases, with 12 bases between them. The CDR3 covers 15 residues. CDR3 nucleotides: TGTGCCAGCAGTCCGTCGACACCTAGCACAGATACGCAGTATTTT. Its translation is CASSPSTPSTDTQYF.

A few counts support this clone. CDR3 sequence reads: CASSVTGSPYNEQFF. Written as DNA, the CDR3 is TGTGCCAGCAGCGTAACGGGATCTCCCTACAATGAGCAGTTCTTC. The chain carries TRBV9 and TRBJ2-1; possibly TRBD2 for D (5 bases). V lost 1 base and J 2 bases, leaving 10 bases between the germline ends. The CDR3 extends over 15 amino acids. Germline CDR1 is SGDLS and CDR2 is YYNGEE.

The table lists this clone with a few counts. The rearrangement uses TRBV7-2 and TRBJ1-4; D gene unclear. Germline CDR1 reads SGHTA; CDR2 reads FQGNSA. Between the trimmed V and J ends, which lost 1 base and 7 bases, there was a span of 16 bases. This CDR3 comprises 16 residues. CDR3 nucleotide sequence: TGTGCCAGCAGCTTAGGGCCCCTAAAGACGGGTGAAAAACTGTTTTTT. Encoded protein: CASSLGPLKTGEKLFF.

This clone was recorded a few times. J is TRBJ2-1 and V is TRBV10-3; a possible D gene is TRBD2 (6 bases). This CDR3 is 13 amino acids long. Trimming pared 6 bases from V and 6 bases from J, leaving 12 bases between. The germline CDR1 and CDR2 sequences are ENHRY and SYGVKD. In DNA form, the CDR3 reads TGTGCCATCAGATTGACTAGTGGCAATGAGCAGTTCTTC. As protein: CAIRLTSGNEQFF.

This chain uses TRBV7-3 with TRBJ2-2; 12 bases are a match to TRBD2. Germline CDR1 reads SGHTA; CDR2 reads FQGTGA. The CDR3 extends over 18 amino acids. V lost 6 bases, J lost 1 base, and 9 bases stayed unmatched. Here the CDR3 reads CASRLNPGLAGNTGELFF. The CDR3 DNA sequence: TGTGCCAGCAGACTAAACCCGGGACTAGCGGGGAACACCGGGGAGCTGTTTTTT. Drawing the rest from reference TRBV7-3 and TRBJ2-2, the complete variable domain is GAGVSQTPSNKVTEKGKYVELRCDPISGHTALYWYRQSLGQGPEFLIYFQGTGAADDSGLPNDRFFAVRPEGSVSTLKIQRTERGDSAVYLCASRLNPGLAGNTGELFFGEGSRLTVL.

The chain carries TRBV7-2 and TRBJ2-1; TRBD1 aligns across 11 bases. J lost 5 bases, V lost 5 bases, and 2 bases had no gene match. This CDR3 region has 14 residues. Germline-derived CDR1 and CDR2 are SGHTA and FQGNSA. The CDR3 loop is CASSPGQGDNEQFF. The DNA for the CDR3 is TGTGCCAGCAGCCCGGGACAGGGGGACAATGAGCAGTTCTTC.

Note on this clone: Additional DNA sequences in this sample encode the identical CDR3. The chain carries TRBV18 and TRBJ2-5; D might be TRBD2 (6 bases). The germline gives CDR1 KGHSH, CDR2 LQKENI. Trimming pared 4 bases from V and 0 bases from J, leaving 6 bases between. The CDR3 is 13 residues long. CDR3 DNA: TGTGCCAGCTCACGCGGGGACCAAGAGACCCAGTACTTC. Protein product: CASSRGDQETQYF.